The T cell receptor (beta chain) under discussion was sequenced for a study of CD8 T cells in ankylosing spondylitis. Each CDR3 protein gets one entry after TCRdb re-called the 5' RACE reads with MiXCR. The sample records about 440,000 distinct CDR3 sequences, more than 15% being singletons. With respect to this clonotype: Its antigen is currently unknown.

Study outcomes and limitations: Several highly homologous variants formed a TCR beta motif that appeared characteristic of ankylosing spondylitis blood.

Sequencing input: blood, either unsorted or a sorted T cell fraction (not recorded which). This clonotype was obtained from a male donor with ankylosing spondylitis.

The CDR3 protein is CASSLTGQSEAFF. The CDR3 nucleotides read TGTGCCAGCAGTCTGACAGGGCAGTCTGAAGCTTTCTTT. V usage is TRBV7-2 and J usage is TRBJ1-1; 7 nucleotides match TRBD1. The CDR3 has 13 residues. Unmatched junction bases numbered 7, after V lost 6 bases and J lost 6 bases. Germline CDR1 is SGHTA and CDR2 is FQGNSA.